A selection of T cell receptor beta chains follows, all from one sample in a study of cytomegalovirus exposure and HLA in healthy donors. Using immunoSEQ multiplex PCR, the repertoire was profiled, and TCRdb retains in-frame clones only, with some absent. The sample shows about 110,000 clones, 55% to 75% of them seen only once. Sequenced material: PBMCs. The receptors were gathered from a woman between 70 and 85 years old in good health and CMV-seropositive. CDR3s include the opening cysteine and the closing phenylalanine or tryptophan. D genes are given only for firm matches. Size is stated for part of the rows, as once, few or many counts, or as a class when the clone is expanded.

d_call j_call clone_size v_call cdr3_aa cdr3_nt
TRBD1 TRBJ2-7 - TRBV11-1 CASSLEQGAAYEQYF TGTGCCAGCAGCTTGGAACAGGGGGCGGCCTACGAGCAGTACTTC
TRBD1 TRBJ1-1 once TRBV6-5 CASSYQTGLNTEAFF TGTGCCAGCAGTTACCAGACAGGGCTGAACACTGAAGCTTTCTTT
- TRBJ2-7 - TRBV6-5 CASSYFQGGDEQYF TGTGCCAGCAGTTACTTTCAGGGCGGCGACGAGCAGTACTTC
TRBD2 TRBJ2-1 - TRBV5-1 CASSLGGGGILSSYNEQFF TGCGCCAGCAGCTTGGGTGGCGGGGGGATTTTGAGCTCCTACAATGAGCAGTTCTTC
TRBD1 TRBJ2-5 - TRBV7-9 CASSGQGAGETQYF TGTGCCAGCAGCGGACAGGGGGCAGGGGAGACCCAGTACTTC
- TRBJ2-5 - TRBV5-5 CASRSQGQETQYF TGTGCCAGCAGATCACAGGGACAAGAGACCCAGTACTTC
TRBD1 TRBJ2-7 - TRBV30 CAWARGRMNEQYF TGTGCCTGGGCCAGGGGGCGCATGAACGAGCAGTACTTC
TRBD1 TRBJ1-4 - TRBV4-1 CASSRGDRNNEKLFF TGCGCCAGCAGCCGAGGGGACAGAAATAATGAAAAACTGTTTTTT
- TRBJ1-1 few TRBV19 CASSFSGGAFF TGTGCCAGTAGTTTTTCGGGGGGAGCTTTCTTT
TRBD1 TRBJ1-2 - TRBV4-2 CASSEDRGDGYTF TGTGCCAGCAGCGAGGACAGGGGGGATGGCTACACCTTC
TRBD2 TRBJ2-3 - TRBV10-2 CASRSSSLAADTQYF TGCGCCAGCAGATCCTCTTCTCTAGCGGCAGATACGCAGTATTTT
- TRBJ2-7 - TRBV6-6 CASRPAGTNSYEQYF TGTGCCAGCAGACCCGCCGGGACAAATTCCTACGAGCAGTACTTC
TRBD1 TRBJ1-3 few TRBV7-2 CASSRDRGLGNTIYF TGTGCCAGCAGCCGGGACAGGGGGCTTGGAAACACCATATATTTT
- TRBJ1-2 few TRBV5-6 CASSLAGLDGYTF TGTGCCAGCAGCTTGGCAGGGTTGGACGGCTACACCTTC
TRBD1 TRBJ1-1 - TRBV5-4 CASSLGDRGRNTEAFF TGTGCCAGCAGCTTGGGGGACAGGGGAAGGAACACTGAAGCTTTCTTT
TRBD1 TRBJ1-5 - TRBV5-1 CASSLEGAQPQHF TGCGCCAGCAGCTTGGAGGGGGCCCAGCCCCAGCATTTT
TRBD2 TRBJ2-5 - TRBV30 CAWNLAEETQYF TGTGCCTGGAATCTAGCGGAAGAGACCCAGTACTTC